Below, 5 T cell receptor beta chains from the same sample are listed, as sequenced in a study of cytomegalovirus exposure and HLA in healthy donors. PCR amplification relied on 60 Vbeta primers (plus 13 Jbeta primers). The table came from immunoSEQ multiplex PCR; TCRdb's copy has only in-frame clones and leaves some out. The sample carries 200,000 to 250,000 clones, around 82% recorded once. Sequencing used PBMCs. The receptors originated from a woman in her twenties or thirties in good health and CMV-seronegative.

Here the CDR3 reads CASTRGYEQYF. The DNA of the CDR3 is TGTGCCAGCACCAGGGGATACGAGCAGTACTTC. The rearrangement joins TRBV6-5 to TRBJ2-5, with D possibly matching TRBD1 (6 bases). The J call is doubtful: the DNA matches TRBJ2-7 better. Germline CDR1 is MNHEY and CDR2 is SVGAGI. This CDR3 comprises 11 residues.

In DNA, the CDR3 is TGTGCCAGCACCTTCGGGGGGGTGGGAAATCAGCCCCAGCATTTT. Translated, it gives CASTFGGVGNQPQHF. V gene TRBV28 combines with J gene TRBJ1-5; D possibly corresponds to TRBD1 (5 bases). Germline V lookup: CDR1 MDHEN, CDR2 SYDVKM. V shed 7 bases and J shed 4 bases, with 17 bases lying between them. The CDR3 runs to 15 residues.

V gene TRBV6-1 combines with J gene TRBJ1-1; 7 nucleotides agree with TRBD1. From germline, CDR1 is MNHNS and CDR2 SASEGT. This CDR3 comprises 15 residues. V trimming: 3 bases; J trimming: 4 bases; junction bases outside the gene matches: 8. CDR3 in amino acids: CASSDRRQGITEAFF. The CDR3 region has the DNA TGTGCCAGCAGTGACAGACGACAGGGAATCACTGAAGCTTTCTTT.

The CDR3 spells CASSIRGLDSPLHF. The CDR3 DNA reads as TGTGCCAGCAGTATACGGGGATTGGATTCACCCCTCCACTTT. This sequence joins TRBV7-9 and TRBJ1-6; D is uncertain. This CDR3 has 14 amino acids. Germline lookup yields CDR1 SEHNR and CDR2 FQNEAQ (reference sequence). Trimming pared 6 bases from V and 8 bases from J, leaving 14 bases between.

In DNA form, the CDR3 reads TGTGCCAGCAGCTTGTGGCGGGGGTTTTTTGGCTACACCTTC. Its protein is CASSLWRGFFGYTF. The chain joins TRBV5-6 to TRBJ1-2, with D possibly TRBD1 on 5 matching bases. Germline V gene data show CDR1 as SGHDT and CDR2 as YYEEEE. CDR3 length equals 14 residues. The ends were cut back, 1 base at V and 7 bases at J, with 14 bases in the middle.